This record concerns one TCR beta chain sequence. Antigen: not known. This CDR3 has 14 residues. V was cut by 5 bases and J by 0 bases, with 8 bases left in between. CDR1 is SGHVS and CDR2 is FQNEAQ in the germline V gene. The data belong to a study of response to subunit inactivated influenza vaccine. TCRdb reprocessed the RT-PCR reads via MiXCR and lists one record per CDR3 protein. Of 540,000 or so distinct CDR3 sequences listed, around 13% are singletons. Study-level findings and limits: The authors offered the suggestion that each seasonal influenza vaccination recruits few new T cells.

Sequences were derived from PBMCs from blood, sampled roughly 46 days after vaccination. This TCR derives from a man aged 50 to 59 who received an inactivated influenza vaccine. The chain couples TRBV7-8 to TRBJ1-5; D ambiguous. In nucleotides, the CDR3 is TGTGCCAGCAGCCCCCTCATTAGCAATCAGCCCCAGCATTTT. Its translation: CASSPLISNQPQHF.